This TCR beta chain was found in a study of T cells in pancreatic ductal adenocarcinoma. Selected pancreatic ductal adenocarcinoma patients had undergone surgery without neoadjuvant therapy. The assay was immunoSEQ multiplex PCR, and TCRdb's table has in-frame clones only and misses some. The sample has about 98,000 clones; roughly 96% are singletons. CDR1 SGHAT and CDR2 FQNNGV come from the germline V gene. The CDR3 has 14 residues. V trimming: 6 bases; J trimming: 0 bases; junction bases outside the gene matches: 4. The sequencing sample was made of PBMCs. The chain uses TRBV11-2 and TRBJ2-7; TRBD1 matches 8 bases. The receptor comes from a human donor with pancreatic ductal adenocarcinoma. CDR3 sequence reads: CASRPGTGSYEQYF. CDR3 coding DNA: TGTGCCAGCAGGCCCGGGACAGGCTCCTACGAGCAGTACTTC.